Shown below are 15 T cell receptor beta chains from a single sample sequenced in a study of blood T cell repertoires in COVID-19. The assay was immunoSEQ multiplex PCR, and TCRdb's table has in-frame clones only and misses some. The sample has roughly 80,000 clones, about 83% seen once. Sequenced input: peripheral blood. The receptors were sampled from an older woman with acute or convalescent COVID-19.

This rearrangement joins TRBV12-3 or TRBV12-4 to TRBJ1-2; D is ambiguous. The V and J ends lost 9 bases and 4 bases respectively, with 12 bases between them. The CDR3 loop spans 12 amino acids. In DNA form, the CDR3 reads TGTGCCAGTCGGGAGGCTGGCTATGGCTACACCTTC. Translation gives CASREAGYGYTF.

The chain uses TRBV5-1 and TRBJ2-2; D assignment may be TRBD1 or TRBD2 (6 bases each). Trimming removed 4 bases at V and 4 bases at J, with 11 bases between. The CDR3 has 14 amino acids. From germline, CDR1 is SGHRS and CDR2 YFSETQ. CDR3 coding DNA: TGCGCCAGCAGCCTGGGGGGCCCCACCGGGGAGCTGTTTTTT. Protein product: CASSLGGPTGELFF.

This chain connects TRBV5-1 to TRBJ2-7; a possible D gene is TRBD1 (6 bases). The germline CDR1 and CDR2 sequences are SGHRS and YFSETQ. The CDR3 runs to 11 residues. V was cut by 5 bases and J by 4 bases, with 7 bases left in between. DNA of the CDR3: TGCGCCAGCAGGACAGGTTACGAGCAGTACTTC. This sequence encodes CASRTGYEQYF.

The chain is built from TRBV5-1 and TRBJ2-1, with 8 nucleotides matching TRBD2. This CDR3 comprises 13 residues. Germline CDR1 and CDR2: SGHRS and YFSETQ. With 4 bases clipped from V and 8 bases from J, the junction kept 5 bases outside the gene matches. The CDR3 DNA is TGCGCCAGCAGCCCGGGACTAGGATATGAGCAGTTCTTC. Translation: CASSPGLGYEQFF. The whole variable domain, filled in from reference TRBV5-1 and TRBJ2-1, reads KAGVTQTPRYLIKTRGQQVTLSCSPISGHRSVSWYQQTPGQGLQFLFEYFSETQRNKGNFPGRFSGRQFSNSRSEMNVSTLELGDSALYLCASSPGLGYEQFFGPGTRLTVL.

The V and J genes are TRBV6-5 and TRBJ2-5; the D gene is possibly TRBD1 (6 bases). Germline CDR1 reads MNHEY; CDR2 reads SVGAGI. The V end was cut by 6 bases, the J end by 5 bases, with 7 bases between. There are 11 residues in the CDR3. CDR3 protein: CASRTGETQYF. In nucleotides, the CDR3 is TGTGCCAGCAGAACAGGGGAGACCCAGTACTTC.

This clone was recorded once. V and J are TRBV28 and TRBJ1-2, with D possibly TRBD1 on 5 matching bases. Germline V lookup: CDR1 MDHEN, CDR2 SYDVKM. This CDR3 region has 13 residues. Trimming left V 4 bases short and J 10 bases short, with 16 bases between. The CDR3 sequence: CASSSQGTGFYTF. CDR3 coding DNA: TGTGCCAGCAGTTCCCAGGGAACGGGCTTCTACACCTTC.

The rearrangement links TRBV18 to TRBJ1-1, with D possibly being TRBD1 (6 bases). The germline V gene has CDR1 KGHSH and CDR2 LQKENI. Trimming shortened V by 1 base and J by 3 bases, and 12 bases separated the two germline ends. The CDR3 has 15 amino acids. The CDR3 sequence is CASSPQDSWDTEAFF. CDR3 DNA sequence: TGTGCCAGCTCACCACAGGACAGCTGGGACACTGAAGCTTTCTTT.

The chain joins TRBV28 to TRBJ1-1; D unclear. Trimming pared 3 bases from V and 5 bases from J, leaving 7 bases between. CDR1 is MDHEN, CDR2 SYDVKM, per germline. The CDR3 is 12 amino acids. The DNA of the CDR3 is TGTGCCAGCAGTTTCGGAGTGACTGAAGCTTTCTTT. It codes for CASSFGVTEAFF.

The J gene is TRBJ2-1, the V gene TRBV7-2; tentatively, D is TRBD2 (7 bases). Trimming removed 0 bases at V and 8 bases at J, with 11 bases between. The CDR3 spans 14 residues. CDR1 is SGHTA and CDR2 is FQGNSA in the germline V gene. CDR3: CASSLAGGPDEQFF. The CDR3 coding sequence is TGTGCCAGCAGCTTAGCGGGGGGGCCAGATGAGCAGTTCTTC.

This chain uses TRBV28 with TRBJ1-6, with D possibly matching TRBD1 (5 bases). This CDR3 region has 15 residues. Germline lookup yields CDR1 MDHEN and CDR2 SYDVKM. The germline V and J ends were trimmed by 2 bases and 13 bases, with 18 bases remaining between them. CDR3 sequence (DNA): TGTGCCAGCAGTTTAAGGAACATCGGGGACTCGCCCCTCCACTTT. This encodes CASSLRNIGDSPLHF.

This chain links TRBV12-3 or TRBV12-4 with TRBJ2-1; D is undetermined. V was clipped by 5 bases and J by 7 bases, with 6 bases between them. The CDR3 loop spans 11 amino acids. The CDR3 region is CASSPRNEQFF. The CDR3 nucleotides are TGTGCCAGCAGTCCACGGAATGAGCAGTTCTTC.

The chain carries TRBV7-2 and TRBJ2-7, with a possible D match to TRBD2 (7 bases). Trimming left V 1 base short and J 0 bases short, with 13 bases between. The germline V gene has CDR1 SGHTA and CDR2 FQGNSA. The CDR3 sequence is 16 residues long. Here the CDR3 DNA reads TGTGCCAGCAGCTTAGGAACAGGGACTATCTCCTACGAGCAGTACTTC. This sequence encodes CASSLGTGTISYEQYF.

This chain uses TRBV7-2 with TRBJ1-3, with TRBD1 identical over 10 bases. This CDR3 region has 15 residues. Germline V gives CDR1 SGHTA, CDR2 FQGNSA. With 5 bases clipped from V and 3 bases from J, the junction kept 4 bases outside the gene matches. CDR3 sequence: CASSPDRGNGNTIYF. For the CDR3, the DNA is TGTGCCAGCAGCCCGGACAGGGGGAATGGAAACACCATATATTTT.

This clone has a single count. The chain couples TRBV5-1 to TRBJ2-5, with 7 bases that match TRBD1. CDR1 and CDR2 (germline): SGHRS, YFSETQ. Losses at the gene ends were 0 bases for V and 1 base for J; bases not matched to a gene: 3. The length of the CDR3 is 15 residues. The CDR3 region is CASSLAGQAQETQYF. CDR3 coding DNA: TGCGCCAGCAGCTTGGCCGGACAGGCCCAAGAGACCCAGTACTTC.

V usage is TRBV19 and J usage is TRBJ2-3; 11 nucleotides line up with TRBD2. J was trimmed by 1 base and V by 3 bases; bases with no gene match: 3. CDR1 is LNHDA, CDR2 SQIVND, per germline (reference sequence). CDR3 length: 16 amino acids. CDR3: CASSMLAGGRTDTQYF. CDR3 DNA sequence: TGTGCCAGTAGTATGCTAGCGGGGGGACGCACAGATACGCAGTATTTT.